This T cell receptor (beta chain) was found in a study of cytomegalovirus exposure and HLA in healthy donors. Germline-derived CDR1 and CDR2 are MDHEN and SYDVKM. After removal of 5 bases from V and 5 bases from J, the junction contained 11 bases not matched to a gene. The CDR3 runs 18 residues. With 60 Vbeta and 13 Jbeta primers, the PCR was carried out. Data came from immunoSEQ multiplex PCR; TCRdb stores just in-frame clones and leaves some out. The data contain about 110,000 clones, roughly 70% of them singletons. This clone has only a few counts. Antigen unknown. General observations from the study: In a later analysis, HLA-C alleles had the fewest associated TCRs, DRB1 alleles the most. Most TCR beta V segments were productive about 87% or about 30% of the time in an earlier analysis.

The chain carries TRBV28 and TRBJ2-3; TRBD2 matches 15 bases. The receptor's source is a man younger than 45 in good health and CMV-seropositive. Sequencing used PBMCs. CDR3 region: CASSDPGLAGGGGDTQYF. CDR3 bases: TGTGCCAGCAGTGACCCGGGACTAGCGGGAGGAGGGGGAGATACGCAGTATTTT.